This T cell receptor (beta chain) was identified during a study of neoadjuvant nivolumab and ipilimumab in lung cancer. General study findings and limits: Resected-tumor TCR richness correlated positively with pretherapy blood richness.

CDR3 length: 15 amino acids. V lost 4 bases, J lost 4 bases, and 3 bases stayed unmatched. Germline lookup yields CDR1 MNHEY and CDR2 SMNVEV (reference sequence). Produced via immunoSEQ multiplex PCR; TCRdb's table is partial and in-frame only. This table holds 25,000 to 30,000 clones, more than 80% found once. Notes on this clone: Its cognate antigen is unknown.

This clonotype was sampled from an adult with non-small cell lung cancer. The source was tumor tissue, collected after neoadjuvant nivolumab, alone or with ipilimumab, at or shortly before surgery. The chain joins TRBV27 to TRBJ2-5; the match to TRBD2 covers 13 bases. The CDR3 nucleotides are TGTGCCAGCAGTTCGGGACTAGCGGGGTCAGAGACCCAGTACTTC. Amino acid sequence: CASSSGLAGSETQYF.